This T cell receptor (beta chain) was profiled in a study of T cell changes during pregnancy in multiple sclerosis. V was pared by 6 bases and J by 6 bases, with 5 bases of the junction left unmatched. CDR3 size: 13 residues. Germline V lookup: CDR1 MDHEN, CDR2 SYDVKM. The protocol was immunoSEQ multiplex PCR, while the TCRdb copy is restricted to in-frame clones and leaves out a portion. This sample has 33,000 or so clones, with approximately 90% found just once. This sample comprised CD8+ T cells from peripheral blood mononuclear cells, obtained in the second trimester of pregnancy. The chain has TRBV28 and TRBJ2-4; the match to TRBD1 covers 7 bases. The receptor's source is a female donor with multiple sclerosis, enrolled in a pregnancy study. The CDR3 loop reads CASRVQGINIQYF. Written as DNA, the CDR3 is TGTGCCAGCAGGGTACAGGGGATAAACATTCAGTACTTC.